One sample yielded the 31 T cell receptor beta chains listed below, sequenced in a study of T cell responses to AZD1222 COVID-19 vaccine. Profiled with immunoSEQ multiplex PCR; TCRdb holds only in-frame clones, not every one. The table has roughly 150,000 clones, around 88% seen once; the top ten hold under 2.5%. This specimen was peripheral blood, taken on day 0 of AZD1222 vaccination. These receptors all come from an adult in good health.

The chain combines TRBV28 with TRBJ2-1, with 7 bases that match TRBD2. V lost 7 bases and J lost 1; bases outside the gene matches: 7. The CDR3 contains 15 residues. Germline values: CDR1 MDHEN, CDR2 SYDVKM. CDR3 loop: CASTGSGTSYNEQFF. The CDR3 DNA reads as TGTGCCAGCACCGGGAGCGGGACTTCCTACAATGAGCAGTTCTTC. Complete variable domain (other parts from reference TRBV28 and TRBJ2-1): DVKVTQSSRYLVKRTGEKVFLECVQDMDHENMFWYRQDPGLGLRLIYFSYDVKMKEKGDIPEGYSVSREKKERFSLILESASTNQTSMYLCASTGSGTSYNEQFFGPGTRLTVL.

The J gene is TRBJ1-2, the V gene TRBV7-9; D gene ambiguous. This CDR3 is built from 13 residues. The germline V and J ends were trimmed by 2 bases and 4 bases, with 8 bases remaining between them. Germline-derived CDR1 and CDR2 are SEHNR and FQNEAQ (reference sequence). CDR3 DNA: TGTGCCAGCAGCTTATCAGGAGGCTATGGCTACACCTTC. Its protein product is CASSLSGGYGYTF.

CDR3 residues: CASKGRDGYTF. DNA for the CDR3: TGTGCCAGCAAGGGCAGGGACGGCTACACCTTC. The chain is built from TRBV9 and TRBJ1-2, with D possibly TRBD1 on 5 matching bases. Trimming removed 6 bases at V and 8 bases at J, with 11 bases between. Looked up from germline, CDR1 is SGDLS and CDR2 is YYNGEE. The CDR3 covers 11 residues. Full variable domain (rest looked up from reference TRBV9 and TRBJ1-2): DSGVTQTPKHLITATGQRVTLRCSPRSGDLSVYWYQQSLDQGLQFLIQYYNGEERAKGNILERFSAQQFPDLHSELNLSSLELGDSALYFCASKGRDGYTFGSGTRLTVV.

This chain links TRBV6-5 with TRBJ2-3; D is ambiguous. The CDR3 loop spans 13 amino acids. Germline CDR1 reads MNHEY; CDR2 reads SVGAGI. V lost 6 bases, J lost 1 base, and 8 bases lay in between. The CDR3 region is CASRLQGTDTQYF. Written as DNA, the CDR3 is TGTGCCAGCAGACTTCAGGGCACAGATACGCAGTATTTT.

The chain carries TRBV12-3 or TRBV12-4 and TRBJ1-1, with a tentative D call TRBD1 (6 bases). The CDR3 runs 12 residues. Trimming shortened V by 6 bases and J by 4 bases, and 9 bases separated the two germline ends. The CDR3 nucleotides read TGTGCCAGCAGGAGGGGGAGCACTGAAGCTTTCTTT. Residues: CASRRGSTEAFF.

The CDR3 nucleotides are TGTGCCTGGATGGGAGGCAGCGACTCTGGAAACACCATATATTTT. It is translated as CAWMGGSDSGNTIYF. The chain has TRBV30 and TRBJ1-3; D not certain. The V end lost 4 bases, the J end lost 0 bases, and 13 bases lay between the germline ends. CDR1 and CDR2 from the germline V gene are GTSNPN and SVGIG (reference sequence). The CDR3 is made up of 15 amino acids.

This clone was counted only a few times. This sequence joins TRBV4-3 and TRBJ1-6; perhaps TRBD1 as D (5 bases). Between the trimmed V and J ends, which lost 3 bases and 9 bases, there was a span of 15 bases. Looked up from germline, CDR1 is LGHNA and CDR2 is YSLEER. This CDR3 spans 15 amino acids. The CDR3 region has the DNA TGCGCCAGCAGCCAGTACGGGGGATTAAGTTCACCCCTCCACTTT. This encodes CASSQYGGLSSPLHF.

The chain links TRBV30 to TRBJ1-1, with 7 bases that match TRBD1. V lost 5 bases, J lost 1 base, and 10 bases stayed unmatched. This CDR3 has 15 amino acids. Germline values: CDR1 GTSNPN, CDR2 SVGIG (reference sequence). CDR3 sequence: CAWVNPGQRNTEAFF. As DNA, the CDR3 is TGTGCCTGGGTTAATCCGGGACAGAGGAACACTGAAGCTTTCTTT.

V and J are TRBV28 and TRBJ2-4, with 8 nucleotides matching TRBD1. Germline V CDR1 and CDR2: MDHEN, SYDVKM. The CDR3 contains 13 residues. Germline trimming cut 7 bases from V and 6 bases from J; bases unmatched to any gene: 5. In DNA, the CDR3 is TGTGCCAGCAACACAGGGGGGCGAAACATTCAGTACTTC. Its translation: CASNTGGRNIQYF.

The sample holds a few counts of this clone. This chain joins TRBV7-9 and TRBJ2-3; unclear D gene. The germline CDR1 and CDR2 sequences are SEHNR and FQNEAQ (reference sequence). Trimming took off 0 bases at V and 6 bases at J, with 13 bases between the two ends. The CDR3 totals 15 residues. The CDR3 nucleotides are TGTGCCAGCAGCTTAGCGACGACAACCACTGATACGCAGTATTTT. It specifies CASSLATTTTDTQYF. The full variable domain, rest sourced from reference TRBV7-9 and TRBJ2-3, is DTGVSQNPRHKITKRGQNVTFRCDPISEHNRLYWYRQTLGQGPEFLTYFQNEAQLEKSRLLSDRFSAERPKGSFSTLEIQRTEQGDSAMYLCASSLATTTTDTQYFGPGTRLTVL.

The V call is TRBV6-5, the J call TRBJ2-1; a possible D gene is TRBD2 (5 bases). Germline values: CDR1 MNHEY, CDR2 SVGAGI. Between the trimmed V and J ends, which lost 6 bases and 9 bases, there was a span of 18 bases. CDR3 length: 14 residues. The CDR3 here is CASRGDVGYGEQFF. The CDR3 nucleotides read TGTGCCAGCAGGGGAGATGTGGGGTATGGTGAGCAGTTCTTC.

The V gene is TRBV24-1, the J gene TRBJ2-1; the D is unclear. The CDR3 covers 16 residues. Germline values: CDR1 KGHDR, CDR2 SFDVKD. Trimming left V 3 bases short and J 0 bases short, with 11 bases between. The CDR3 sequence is CATSDRKQSSYNEQFF. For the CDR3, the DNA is TGTGCCACCAGTGATCGTAAACAGAGCTCCTACAATGAGCAGTTCTTC.

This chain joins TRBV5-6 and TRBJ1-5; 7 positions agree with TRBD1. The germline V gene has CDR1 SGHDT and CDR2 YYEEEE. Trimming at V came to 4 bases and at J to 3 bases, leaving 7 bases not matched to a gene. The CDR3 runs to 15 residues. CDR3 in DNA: TGTGCCAGCAGCGCGCTGACAGGGCTCAATCAGCCCCAGCATTTT. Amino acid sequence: CASSALTGLNQPQHF.

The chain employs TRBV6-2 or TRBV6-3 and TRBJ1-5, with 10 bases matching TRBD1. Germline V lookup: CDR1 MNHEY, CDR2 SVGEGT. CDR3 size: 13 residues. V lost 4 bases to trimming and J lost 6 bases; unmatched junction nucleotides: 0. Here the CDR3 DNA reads TGTGCCAGCAGTTGGACAGGGGGTCAGCCCCAGCATTTT. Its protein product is CASSWTGGQPQHF.

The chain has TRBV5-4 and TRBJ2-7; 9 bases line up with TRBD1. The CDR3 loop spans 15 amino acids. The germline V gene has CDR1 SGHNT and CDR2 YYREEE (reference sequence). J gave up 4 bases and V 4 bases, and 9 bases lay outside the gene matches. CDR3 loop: CASSAYRGPGYEQYF. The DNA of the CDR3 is TGTGCCAGCAGCGCGTACAGGGGGCCGGGGTACGAGCAGTACTTC.

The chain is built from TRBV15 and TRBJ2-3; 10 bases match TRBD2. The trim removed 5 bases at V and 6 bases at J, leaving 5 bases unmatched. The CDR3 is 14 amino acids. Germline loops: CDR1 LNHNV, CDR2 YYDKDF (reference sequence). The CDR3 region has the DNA TGTGCCACCAGCCTTCTAGCGGGAGCCGATACGCAGTATTTT. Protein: CATSLLAGADTQYF.

The CDR3 DNA reads TGTGCCAGCAGCTTAGGCGGGTCGGACAATGAGCAGTTCTTC. Protein: CASSLGGSDNEQFF. V gene TRBV7-9 combines with J gene TRBJ2-1; D is possibly TRBD2 (5 bases). This CDR3 contains 14 residues. CDR1 and CDR2 (germline): SEHNR, FQNEAQ (reference sequence). Trimming took 1 base from V and 5 from J, leaving 9 bases between them.

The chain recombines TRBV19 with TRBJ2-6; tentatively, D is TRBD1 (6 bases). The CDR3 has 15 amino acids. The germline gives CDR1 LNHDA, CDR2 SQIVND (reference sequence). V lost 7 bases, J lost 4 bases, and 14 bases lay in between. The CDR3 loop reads CASKGGPAGANVLTF. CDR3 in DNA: TGTGCCAGTAAAGGGGGACCAGCCGGGGCCAACGTCCTGACTTTC.

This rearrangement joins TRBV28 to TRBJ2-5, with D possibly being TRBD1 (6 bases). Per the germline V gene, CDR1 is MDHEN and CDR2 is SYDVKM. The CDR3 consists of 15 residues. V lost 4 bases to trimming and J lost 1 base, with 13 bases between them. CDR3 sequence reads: CASSSSGQRQETQYF. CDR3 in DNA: TGTGCCAGCAGTTCCTCAGGACAGCGCCAAGAGACCCAGTACTTC.

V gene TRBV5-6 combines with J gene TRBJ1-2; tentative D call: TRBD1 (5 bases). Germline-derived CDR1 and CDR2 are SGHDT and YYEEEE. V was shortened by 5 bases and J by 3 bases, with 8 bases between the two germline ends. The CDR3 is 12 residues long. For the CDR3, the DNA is TGTGCCAGCAGTTCCAGGGACTATGGCTACACCTTC. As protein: CASSSRDYGYTF.

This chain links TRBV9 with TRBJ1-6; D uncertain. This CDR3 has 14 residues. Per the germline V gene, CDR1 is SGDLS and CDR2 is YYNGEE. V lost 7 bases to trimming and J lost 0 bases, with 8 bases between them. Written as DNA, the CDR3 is TGTGCCAGCGGGAAGCGCTCCTATAATTCACCCCTCCACTTT. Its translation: CASGKRSYNSPLHF.

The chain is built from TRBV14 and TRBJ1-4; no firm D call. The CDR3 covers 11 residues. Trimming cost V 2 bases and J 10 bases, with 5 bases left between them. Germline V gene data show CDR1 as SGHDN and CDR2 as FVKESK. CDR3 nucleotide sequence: TGTGCCAGCAGCCAAAACGGAAAACTGTTTTTT. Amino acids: CASSQNGKLFF.

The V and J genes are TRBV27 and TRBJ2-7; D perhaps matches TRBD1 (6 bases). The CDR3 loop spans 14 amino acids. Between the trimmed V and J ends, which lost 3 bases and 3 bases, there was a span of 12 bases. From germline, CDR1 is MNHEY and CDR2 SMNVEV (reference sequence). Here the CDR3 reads CASSFRQARYEQYF. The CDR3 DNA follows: TGTGCCAGCAGTTTTCGACAGGCGCGCTACGAGCAGTACTTC.

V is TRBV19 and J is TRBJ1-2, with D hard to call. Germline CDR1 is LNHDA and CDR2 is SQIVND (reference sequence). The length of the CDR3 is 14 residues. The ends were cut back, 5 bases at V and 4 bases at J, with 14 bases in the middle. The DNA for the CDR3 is TGTGCCAGTAGTGGTCCGGAGTCGGGCTATGGCTACACCTTC. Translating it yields CASSGPESGYGYTF. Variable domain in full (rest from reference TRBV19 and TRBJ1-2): DGGITQSPKYLFRKEGQNVTLSCEQNLNHDAMYWYRQDPGQGLRLIYYSQIVNDFQKGDIAEGYSVSREKKESFPLTVTSAQKNPTAFYLCASSGPESGYGYTFGSGTRLTVV.

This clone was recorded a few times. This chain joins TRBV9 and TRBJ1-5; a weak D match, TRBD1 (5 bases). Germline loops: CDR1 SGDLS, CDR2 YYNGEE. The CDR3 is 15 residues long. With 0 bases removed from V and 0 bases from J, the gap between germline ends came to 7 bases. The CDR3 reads CASSVEGLSNQPQHF. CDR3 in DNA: TGTGCCAGCAGCGTAGAGGGGCTTAGCAATCAGCCCCAGCATTTT.

The CDR3 protein is CASRLDHSYEQYF. The CDR3 DNA reads TGTGCCAGCCGTTTGGACCATTCCTACGAGCAGTACTTC. The chain carries TRBV5-4 and TRBJ2-7; D is uncertain. Per germline, CDR1 SGHNT and CDR2 YYREEE (reference sequence). Trimming left V 7 bases short and J 1 base short, with 12 bases between. The CDR3 length is 13 residues. Variable domain in full (rest from reference TRBV5-4 and TRBJ2-7): ETGVTQSPTHLIKTRGQQVTLRCSSQSGHNTVSWYQQALGQGPQFIFQYYREEENGRGNFPPRFSGLQFPNYSSELNVNALELDDSALYLCASRLDHSYEQYFGPGTRLTVT.

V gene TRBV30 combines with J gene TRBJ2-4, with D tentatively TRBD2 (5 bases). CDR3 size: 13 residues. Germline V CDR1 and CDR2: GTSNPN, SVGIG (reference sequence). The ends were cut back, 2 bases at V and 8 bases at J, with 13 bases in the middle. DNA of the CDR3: TGTGCCTGGAGTAATGGCCTCGGGGACATTCAGTACTTC. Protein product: CAWSNGLGDIQYF.

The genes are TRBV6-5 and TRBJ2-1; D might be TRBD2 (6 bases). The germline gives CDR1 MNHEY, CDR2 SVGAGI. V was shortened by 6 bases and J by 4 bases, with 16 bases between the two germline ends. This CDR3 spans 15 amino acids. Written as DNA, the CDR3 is TGTGCCAGCAGGGAGAGCGGGCCCCCTTACAATGAGCAGTTCTTC. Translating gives CASRESGPPYNEQFF.

The CDR3 DNA reads TGTGCCGGATCTGGGCAGGGGGCGCGGGCAGATACGCAGTATTTT. Its translation: CAGSGQGARADTQYF. The rearrangement links TRBV30 to TRBJ2-3, with 8 bases that match TRBD1. Germline values: CDR1 GTSNPN, CDR2 SVGIG (reference sequence). This CDR3 region has 15 residues. Unmatched junction bases numbered 14, after V lost 8 bases and J lost 4 bases. Full variable domain (rest looked up from reference TRBV30 and TRBJ2-3): SQTIHQWPATLVQPVGSPLSLECTVEGTSNPNLYWYRQAAGRGLQLLFYSVGIGQISSEVPQNLSASRPQDRQFILSSKKLLLSDSGFYLCAGSGQGARADTQYFGPGTRLTVL.

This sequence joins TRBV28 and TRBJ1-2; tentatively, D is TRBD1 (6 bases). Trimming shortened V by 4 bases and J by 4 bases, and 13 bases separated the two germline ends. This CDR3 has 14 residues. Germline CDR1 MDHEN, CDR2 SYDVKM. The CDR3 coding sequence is TGTGCCAGCAGTTCGGCGGGACAAACCTATGGCTACACCTTC. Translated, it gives CASSSAGQTYGYTF.

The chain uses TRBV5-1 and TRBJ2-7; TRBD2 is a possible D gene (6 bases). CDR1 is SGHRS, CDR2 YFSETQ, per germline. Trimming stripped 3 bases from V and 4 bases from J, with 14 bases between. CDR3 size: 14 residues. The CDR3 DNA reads TGCGCCAGCAGCTCGGCCGGGAGTCTGTACGAGCAGTACTTC. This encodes CASSSAGSLYEQYF. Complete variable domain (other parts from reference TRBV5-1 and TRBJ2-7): KAGVTQTPRYLIKTRGQQVTLSCSPISGHRSVSWYQQTPGQGLQFLFEYFSETQRNKGNFPGRFSGRQFSNSRSEMNVSTLELGDSALYLCASSSAGSLYEQYFGPGTRLTVT.